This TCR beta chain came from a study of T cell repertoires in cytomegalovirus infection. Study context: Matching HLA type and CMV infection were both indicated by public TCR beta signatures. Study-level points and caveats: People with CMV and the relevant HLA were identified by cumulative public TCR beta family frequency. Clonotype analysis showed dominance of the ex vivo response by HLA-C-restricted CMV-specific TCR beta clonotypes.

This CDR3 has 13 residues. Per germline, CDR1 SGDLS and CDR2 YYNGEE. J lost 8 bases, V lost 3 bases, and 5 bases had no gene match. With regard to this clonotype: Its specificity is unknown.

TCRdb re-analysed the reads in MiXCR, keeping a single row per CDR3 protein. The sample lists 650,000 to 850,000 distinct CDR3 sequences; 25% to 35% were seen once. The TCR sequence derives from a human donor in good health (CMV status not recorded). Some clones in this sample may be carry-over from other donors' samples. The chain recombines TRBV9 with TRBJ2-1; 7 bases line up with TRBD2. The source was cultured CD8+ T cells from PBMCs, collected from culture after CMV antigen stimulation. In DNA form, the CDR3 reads TGTGCCAGCAGCGCCATAGGACTAGATGAGCAGTTCTTC. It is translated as CASSAIGLDEQFF.